A single sample is the source of the 17 T cell receptor beta chains below, sequenced in a study of response to subunit inactivated influenza vaccine. TCRdb re-derived calls from the RT-PCR reads in MiXCR, one entry per CDR3 protein. In the table there are about 500,000 distinct CDR3 sequences, 16% of which are singletons. The sequenced sample was CD4+ T cells sorted from PBMCs, obtained about 23 months after vaccination. These receptors all come from a man between 50 and 69 years old who received an inactivated influenza vaccine.

This clonotype was seen only a few times. This could be a read error, since a much larger clone is one nucleotide away. J is TRBJ2-7 and V is TRBV3-1; D gene unclear. The CDR3 length is 15 residues. V gave up 0 bases and J gave up 3 bases, with 12 bases separating them. Per the germline V gene, CDR1 is LGHDT and CDR2 is YNNKEL (reference sequence). The CDR3 is CASSQDRRPFYEQYF. CDR3 nucleotide sequence: TGTGCCAGCAGCCAAGATCGACGGCCTTTCTACGAGCAGTACTTC.

This clonotype was recorded a few times. The rearrangement joins TRBV20-1 to TRBJ2-7; D may be TRBD1 (6 bases). The ends were cut back, 3 bases at V and 9 bases at J, with 21 bases in the middle. Per the germline V gene, CDR1 is DFQATT and CDR2 is SNEGSKA (reference sequence). The CDR3 consists of 14 residues. The CDR3 DNA follows: TGCAGTGCTAGGTTAGGGGGTCCCACATCTGCGCAGTACTTC. The encoded protein is CSARLGGPTSAQYF.

This clonotype was seen many times. The chain links TRBV5-1 to TRBJ1-6; D is uncertain. The CDR3 has 14 amino acids. The V gene lost 0 bases and the J gene lost 9 bases, with 10 bases spanning the gap. Germline CDR1 reads SGHRS; CDR2 reads YFSETQ. CDR3 DNA sequence: TGCGCCAGCAGCTTGGAATCAGCATCTTCACCCCTCCACTTT. This sequence encodes CASSLESASSPLHF.

This clonotype was picked up a small number of times. The J gene is TRBJ2-7, the V gene TRBV7-2, with 11 bases fitting TRBD1. With 2 bases clipped from V and 5 bases from J, the junction kept 5 bases outside the gene matches. CDR3 length equals 15 residues. The germline V gene has CDR1 SGHTA and CDR2 FQGNSA. The CDR3 nucleotides are TGTGCCAGCAGCTTAACCGGGACAGGGGGTAACGAGCAGTACTTC. Its protein is CASSLTGTGGNEQYF.

A remark on this clonotype: At one end the junction does not follow the germline gene, possibly because of a read error. V usage is TRBV4-3 and J usage is TRBJ2-1; possible D gene TRBD2, 5 bases. Germline V gene sequence: CDR1 LGHNA, CDR2 YSLEER. The CDR3 spans 16 residues. The CDR3 spells CASSQEEGPRAAELFF. The CDR3 DNA reads as TGCGCCAGCAGCCAAGAAGAGGGCCCTCGCGCGGCTGAGCTGTTCTTC.

The rearrangement uses TRBV3-1 and TRBJ1-1, with TRBD1 as a possible D gene (5 bases). The V end was cut by 3 bases, the J end by 6 bases, with 23 bases between. Germline CDR1 LGHDT, CDR2 YNNKEL (reference sequence). The CDR3 runs to 17 residues. CDR3: CASSQHVRFRETPEAFF. The DNA of the CDR3 is TGTGCCAGCAGCCAGCATGTTCGGTTCAGGGAGACCCCTGAAGCTTTCTTT.

As regards this clonotype: Possible read error: a much larger clone is one base away. V and J are TRBV12-3 or TRBV12-4 and TRBJ1-1, with 9 bases aligning to TRBD1. V shed 6 bases and J 3 bases; nucleotides not matched to a gene: 14. This CDR3 region has 17 residues. CDR3 in DNA: TGTGCCAGCAGGCGGGGGGACAGGGCACGTCGGGACACTGAAGCTTTCTTT. Its protein product is CASRRGDRARRDTEAFF.

The CDR3 DNA is TGCGCCAGCAGCGACCAGACAGGTCGTGGCTACACCTTC. It translates to CASSDQTGRGYTF. V and J are TRBV10-1 and TRBJ1-2; a weak D match, TRBD1 (6 bases). The V gene's germline CDR1 is WNHNN and CDR2 SYGVQD (reference sequence). This CDR3 has 13 residues. V lost 6 bases, J lost 7 bases, and 15 bases lay in between.

As DNA, the CDR3 is TGTGCCAGCAGGGAGGGACAGCCCGGGGAGCTGTTTTTT. Protein product: CASREGQPGELFF. This rearrangement joins TRBV6-1 to TRBJ2-2; a weak D match, TRBD1 (7 bases). Germline assignment: CDR1 MNHNS and CDR2 SASEGT. Trimming removed 6 bases at V and 6 bases at J, with 11 bases between. This CDR3 contains 13 residues.

The genes are TRBV15 and TRBJ2-3; TRBD2 is a possible D gene (5 bases). CDR3 length: 15 residues. Germline-derived CDR1 and CDR2 are LNHNV and YYDKDF (reference sequence). The V end lost 0 bases, the J end lost 2 bases, and 9 bases lay between the germline ends. The CDR3 protein is CATSREYGNTDTQYF. CDR3 nucleotide sequence: TGTGCCACCAGCAGAGAGTACGGGAACACAGATACGCAGTATTTT.

This clonotype showed up just a few times. The CDR3 DNA is TGTGCCAGCAGTTTAACTCCGGGGGCGAGGGTGAACACTGAAGCTTTCTTT. It is translated as CASSLTPGARVNTEAFF. The chain has TRBV12-3 or TRBV12-4 and TRBJ1-1; a weak D match, TRBD1 (6 bases). Trimming took 2 bases from V and 0 from J, leaving 16 bases between them. The CDR3 runs 17 residues.

The J gene is TRBJ2-3, the V gene TRBV12-3 or TRBV12-4, with 9 nucleotides matching TRBD2. After removal of 6 bases from V and 0 bases from J, the junction contained 10 bases not matched to a gene. The CDR3 has 17 amino acids. CDR3 sequence: CASSLLSGGTSTDTQYF. CDR3 nucleotides: TGTGCCAGCAGCCTCCTTAGCGGGGGCACTAGCACAGATACGCAGTATTTT.

The chain links TRBV7-3 to TRBJ2-7; the match to TRBD2 covers 14 bases. CDR3 length: 18 residues. Germline V gives CDR1 SGHTA, CDR2 FQGTGA. V lost 8 bases, J lost 3 bases, and 15 bases stayed unmatched. CDR3 bases: TGTGCCAGCCTCCCCCGGCCGCAGGGGACTAGCGGGGGCTACGAGCAGTACTTC. It encodes CASLPRPQGTSGGYEQYF.

The chain employs TRBV20-1 and TRBJ2-1, with D unresolved. V lost 1 base and J 0 bases, leaving 10 bases between the germline ends. The CDR3 totals 15 residues. CDR1 is DFQATT and CDR2 is SNEGSKA in the germline V gene (reference sequence). The CDR3 sequence is CSARARMSSYNEQFF. CDR3 nucleotides: TGCAGTGCTAGAGCCAGGATGAGCTCCTACAATGAGCAGTTCTTC.

This chain links TRBV5-1 with TRBJ1-4, with TRBD1 identical over 9 bases. V gave up 5 bases and J gave up 7 bases; unmatched junction bases: 9. The CDR3 is 15 amino acids. CDR1 is SGHRS, CDR2 YFSETQ, per germline. The CDR3 bases are TGCGCCAGCAGTACCGCCGGGACAGGGCTTGAAAAACTGTTTTTT. Translating gives CASSTAGTGLEKLFF.

V and J are TRBV12-3 or TRBV12-4 and TRBJ1-1, with 9 bases aligning to TRBD1. Germline trimming cut 5 bases from V and 4 bases from J; bases unmatched to any gene: 5. The length of the CDR3 is 14 residues. CDR3 in amino acids: CASSRGDRVTEAFF. The CDR3, as DNA: TGTGCCAGCAGTCGGGGGGACAGGGTCACTGAAGCTTTCTTT.

J is TRBJ1-5 and V is TRBV6-2 or TRBV6-3; 9 positions agree with TRBD1. V lost 5 bases and J lost 5; bases outside the gene matches: 7. This CDR3 region has 15 residues. Germline V gene data show CDR1 as MNHEY and CDR2 as SVGEGT. CDR3 coding DNA: TGTGCCAGCAGTCCGGACAGGGGACTATATCAGCCCCAGCATTTT. Residues: CASSPDRGLYQPQHF.